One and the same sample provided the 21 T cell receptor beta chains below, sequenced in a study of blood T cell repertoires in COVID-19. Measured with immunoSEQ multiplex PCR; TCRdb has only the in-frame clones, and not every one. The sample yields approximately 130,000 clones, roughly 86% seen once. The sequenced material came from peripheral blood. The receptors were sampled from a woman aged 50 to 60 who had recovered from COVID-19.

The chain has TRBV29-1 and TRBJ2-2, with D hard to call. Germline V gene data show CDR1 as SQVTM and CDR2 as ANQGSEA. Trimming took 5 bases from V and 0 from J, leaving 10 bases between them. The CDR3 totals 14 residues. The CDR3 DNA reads TGCAGCGTTAATTCAGGCCCGAACACCGGGGAGCTGTTTTTT. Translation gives CSVNSGPNTGELFF.

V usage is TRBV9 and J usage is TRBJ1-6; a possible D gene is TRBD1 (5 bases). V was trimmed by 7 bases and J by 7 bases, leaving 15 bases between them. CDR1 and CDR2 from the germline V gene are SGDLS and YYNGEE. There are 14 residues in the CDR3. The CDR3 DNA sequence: TGTGCCAGCGCCGGTAGACAGACCAATTCACCCCTCCACTTT. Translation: CASAGRQTNSPLHF. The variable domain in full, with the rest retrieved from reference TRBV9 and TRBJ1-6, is DSGVTQTPKHLITATGQRVTLRCSPRSGDLSVYWYQQSLDQGLQFLIQYYNGEERAKGNILERFSAQQFPDLHSELNLSSLELGDSALYFCASAGRQTNSPLHFGNGTRLTVT.

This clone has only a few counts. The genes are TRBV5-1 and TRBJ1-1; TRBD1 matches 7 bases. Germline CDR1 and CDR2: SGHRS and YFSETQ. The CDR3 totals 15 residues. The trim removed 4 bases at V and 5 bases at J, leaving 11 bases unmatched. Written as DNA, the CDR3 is TGCGCCAGCAGCAACAGGACAGGCGGTGGTACTGAAGCTTTCTTT. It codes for CASSNRTGGGTEAFF.

CDR3 nucleotide sequence: TGTGCCAGCAGTCGCCACGGTAGCGGTCTACAAGAGACCCAGTACTTC. It yields the protein CASSRHGSGLQETQYF. The V call is TRBV6-2 or TRBV6-3, the J call TRBJ2-5, with a tentative D call TRBD2 (6 bases). The CDR3 is 16 amino acids. Germline CDR1 and CDR2: MNHEY and SVGEGT. V lost 5 bases and J 2 bases, leaving 18 bases between the germline ends.

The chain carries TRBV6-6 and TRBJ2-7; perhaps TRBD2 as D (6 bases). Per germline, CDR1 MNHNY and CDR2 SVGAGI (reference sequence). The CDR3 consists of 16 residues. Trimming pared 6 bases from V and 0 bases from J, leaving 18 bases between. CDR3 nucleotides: TGTGCCAGCAGACCTAGCGTCCTCACTAGCTCCTACGAGCAGTACTTC. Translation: CASRPSVLTSSYEQYF.

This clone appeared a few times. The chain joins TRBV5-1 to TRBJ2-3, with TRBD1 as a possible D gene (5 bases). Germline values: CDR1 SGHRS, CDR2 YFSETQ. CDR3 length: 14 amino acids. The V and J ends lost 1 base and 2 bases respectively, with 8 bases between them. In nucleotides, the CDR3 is TGCGCCAGCAGCTTGTTAGGGGACACAGATACGCAGTATTTT. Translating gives CASSLLGDTDTQYF.

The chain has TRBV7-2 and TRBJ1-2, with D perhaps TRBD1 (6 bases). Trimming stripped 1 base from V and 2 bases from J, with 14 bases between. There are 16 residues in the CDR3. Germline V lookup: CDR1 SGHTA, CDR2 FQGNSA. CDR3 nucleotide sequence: TGTGCCAGCAGCTTAGATCTTCGCCAGGGGAACTATGGCTACACCTTC. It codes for CASSLDLRQGNYGYTF.

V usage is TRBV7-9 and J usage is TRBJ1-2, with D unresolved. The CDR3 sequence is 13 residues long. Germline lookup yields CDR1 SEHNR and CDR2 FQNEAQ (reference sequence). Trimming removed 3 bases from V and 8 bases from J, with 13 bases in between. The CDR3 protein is CASSFPEGGGYTF. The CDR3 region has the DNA TGTGCCAGCAGCTTCCCCGAGGGAGGAGGCTACACCTTC.

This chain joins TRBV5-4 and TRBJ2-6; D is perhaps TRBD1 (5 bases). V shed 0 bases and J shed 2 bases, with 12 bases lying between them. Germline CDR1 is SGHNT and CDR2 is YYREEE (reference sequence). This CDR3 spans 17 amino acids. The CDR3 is CASSLGSGSAGANVLTF. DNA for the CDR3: TGTGCCAGCAGCTTGGGTTCAGGGTCCGCTGGGGCCAACGTCCTGACTTTC.

CDR3 sequence: CASSQVTGQETQYF. The CDR3 DNA is TGCGCCAGCAGCCAAGTCACGGGTCAAGAGACCCAGTACTTC. This chain joins TRBV4-1 and TRBJ2-5; D gene uncertain. V lost 1 base, J lost 2 bases, and 8 bases lay in between. Germline V CDR1 and CDR2: MGHRA, YSYEKL. The CDR3 spans 14 residues.

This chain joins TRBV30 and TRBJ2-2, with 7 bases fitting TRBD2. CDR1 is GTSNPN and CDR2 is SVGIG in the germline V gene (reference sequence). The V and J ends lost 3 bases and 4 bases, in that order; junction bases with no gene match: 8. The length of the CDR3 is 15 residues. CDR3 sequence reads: CAWSARGVTTGELFF. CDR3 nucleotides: TGTGCCTGGAGCGCCCGGGGGGTGACCACCGGGGAGCTGTTTTTT.

Written as DNA, the CDR3 is TGTGCCAGCTCACCGTACTCACTAGCGGGGGCAGACAATGAGCAGTTCTTC. Protein sequence: CASSPYSLAGADNEQFF. The rearrangement joins TRBV18 to TRBJ2-1; 11 bases agree with TRBD2. Losses at the gene ends were 3 bases for V and 5 bases for J; bases not matched to a gene: 9. This CDR3 has 17 amino acids. The germline V gene has CDR1 KGHSH and CDR2 LQKENI.

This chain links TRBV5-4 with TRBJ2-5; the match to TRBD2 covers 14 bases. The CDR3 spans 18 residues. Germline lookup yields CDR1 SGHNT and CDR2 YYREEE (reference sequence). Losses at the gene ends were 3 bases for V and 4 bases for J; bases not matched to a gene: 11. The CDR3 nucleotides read TGTGCCAGCAGCTCGACTAGCGGGGGGGTCGTCCGGGGAGAGACCCAGTACTTC. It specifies CASSSTSGGVVRGETQYF.

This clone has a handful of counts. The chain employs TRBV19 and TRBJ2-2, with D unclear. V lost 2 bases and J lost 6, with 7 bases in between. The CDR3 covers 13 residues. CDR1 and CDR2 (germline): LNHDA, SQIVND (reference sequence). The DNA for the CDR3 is TGTGCCAGTAGTATACAGGTCCCCGGGGAGCTGTTTTTT. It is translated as CASSIQVPGELFF.

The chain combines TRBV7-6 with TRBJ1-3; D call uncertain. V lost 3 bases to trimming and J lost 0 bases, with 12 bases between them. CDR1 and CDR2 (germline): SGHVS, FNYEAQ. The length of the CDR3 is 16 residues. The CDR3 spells CASSFLRVSSGNTIYF. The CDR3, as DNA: TGTGCCAGCAGCTTTCTCCGAGTGAGCTCTGGAAACACCATATATTTT. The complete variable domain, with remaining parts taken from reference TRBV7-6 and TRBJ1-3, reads GAGVSQSPRYKVTKRGQDVALRCDPISGHVSLYWYRQALGQGPEFLTYFNYEAQQDKSGLPNDRFSAERPEGSISTLTIQRTEQRDSAMYRCASSFLRVSSGNTIYFGEGSWLTVV.

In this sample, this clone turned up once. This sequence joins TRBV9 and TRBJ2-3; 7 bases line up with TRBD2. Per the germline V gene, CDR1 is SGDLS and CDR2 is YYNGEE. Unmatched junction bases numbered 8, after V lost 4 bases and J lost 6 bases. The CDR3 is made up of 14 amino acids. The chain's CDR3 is CASSPGSGGDTQYF. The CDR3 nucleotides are TGTGCCAGCAGCCCGGGGTCCGGGGGGGATACGCAGTATTTT.

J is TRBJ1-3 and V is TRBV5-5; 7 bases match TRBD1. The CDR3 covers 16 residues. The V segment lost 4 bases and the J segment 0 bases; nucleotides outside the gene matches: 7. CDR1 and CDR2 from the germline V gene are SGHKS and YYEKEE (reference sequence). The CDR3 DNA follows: TGTGCCAGCAGCCCGGGACAGCCTAACTCTGGAAACACCATATATTTT. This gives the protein CASSPGQPNSGNTIYF.

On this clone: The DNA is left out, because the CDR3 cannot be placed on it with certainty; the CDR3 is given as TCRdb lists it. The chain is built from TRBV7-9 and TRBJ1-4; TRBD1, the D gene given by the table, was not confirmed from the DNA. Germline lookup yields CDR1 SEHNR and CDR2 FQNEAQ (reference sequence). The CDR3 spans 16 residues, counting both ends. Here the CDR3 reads CASSFGQGLTNEKLFF.

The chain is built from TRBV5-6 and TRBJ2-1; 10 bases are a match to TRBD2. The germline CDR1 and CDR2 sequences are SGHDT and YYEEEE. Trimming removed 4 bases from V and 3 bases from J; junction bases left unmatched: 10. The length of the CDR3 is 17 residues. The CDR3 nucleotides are TGTGCCAGCAGCCCCTCTTATAGCGGGAGGCACTACAATGAGCAGTTCTTC. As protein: CASSPSYSGRHYNEQFF. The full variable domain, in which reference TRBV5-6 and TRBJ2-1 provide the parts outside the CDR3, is DAGVTQSPTHLIKTRGQQVTLRCSPKSGHDTVSWYQQALGQGPQFIFQYYEEEERQRGNFPDRFSGHQFPNYSSELNVNALLLGDSALYLCASSPSYSGRHYNEQFFGPGTRLTVL.

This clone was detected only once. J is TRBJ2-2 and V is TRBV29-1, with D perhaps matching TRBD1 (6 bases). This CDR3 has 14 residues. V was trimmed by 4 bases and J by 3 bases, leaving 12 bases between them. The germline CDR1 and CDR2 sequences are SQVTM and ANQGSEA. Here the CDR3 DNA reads TGCAGCGTTGTCCTTCAGGGGCACACCGGGGAGCTGTTTTTT. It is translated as CSVVLQGHTGELFF.

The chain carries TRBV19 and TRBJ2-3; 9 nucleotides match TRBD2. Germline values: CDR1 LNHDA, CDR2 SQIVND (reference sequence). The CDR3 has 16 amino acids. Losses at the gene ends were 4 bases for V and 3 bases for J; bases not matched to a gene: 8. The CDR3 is CASSNLAGRETDTQYF. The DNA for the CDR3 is TGTGCCAGTAGTAACCTAGCGGGGCGGGAAACAGATACGCAGTATTTT.